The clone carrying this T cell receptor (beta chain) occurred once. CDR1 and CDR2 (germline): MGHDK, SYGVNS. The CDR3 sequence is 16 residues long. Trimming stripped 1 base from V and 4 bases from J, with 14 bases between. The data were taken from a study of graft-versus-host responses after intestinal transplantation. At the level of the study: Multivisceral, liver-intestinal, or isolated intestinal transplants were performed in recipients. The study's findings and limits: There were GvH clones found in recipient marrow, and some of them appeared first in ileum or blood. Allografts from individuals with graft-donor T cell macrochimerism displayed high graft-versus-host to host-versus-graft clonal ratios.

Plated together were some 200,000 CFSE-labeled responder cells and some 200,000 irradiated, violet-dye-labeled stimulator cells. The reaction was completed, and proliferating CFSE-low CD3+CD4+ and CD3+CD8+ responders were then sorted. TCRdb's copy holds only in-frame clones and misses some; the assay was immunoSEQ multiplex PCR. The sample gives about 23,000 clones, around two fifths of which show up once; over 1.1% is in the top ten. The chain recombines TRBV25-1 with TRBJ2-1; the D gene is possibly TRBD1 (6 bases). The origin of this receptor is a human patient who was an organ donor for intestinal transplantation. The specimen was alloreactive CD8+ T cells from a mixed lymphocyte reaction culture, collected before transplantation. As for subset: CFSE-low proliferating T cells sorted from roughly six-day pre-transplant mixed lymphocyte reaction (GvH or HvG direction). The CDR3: CASSELAPGAYNEQFF. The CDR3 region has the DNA TGTGCCAGCAGTGAATTGGCGCCAGGGGCGTACAATGAGCAGTTCTTC.